The 17 T cell receptor beta chains below all came from one sample that was sequenced in a study of blood T cells in healthy people across ages. The authors ran a second PCR of roughly 7 to 11 cycles using a sample-barcoded 5' primer and a J-beta primer mix. TCRdb passed the 5' RACE reads through MiXCR, listing each CDR3 protein once. The repertoire holds some 800,000 distinct CDR3 sequences, with around a quarter as singletons. These data were likewise used in another study, on T cells of mothers and their children.

The sequencing sample was made of blood. These receptors were obtained from a boy under 18 in good health.

This clonotype has at least ten counts. The gene calls are TRBV20-1 and TRBJ2-5, with D uncertain. The CDR3 spans 12 residues. Trimming shortened V by 4 bases and J by 5 bases, and 11 bases separated the two germline ends. CDR1 is DFQATT and CDR2 is SNEGSKA in the germline V gene (reference sequence). The CDR3, as DNA: TGCAGTGCTACGACCCTGGCCGAGACCCAGTACTTC. Residues: CSATTLAETQYF.

In this sample, this clonotype turned up a few times. The V call is TRBV15, the J call TRBJ2-7, with TRBD2 matching over 8 bases. With the DNA end fitting TRBJ2-1 better, the J assignment may be wrong. The CDR3 spans 15 residues. In germline, CDR1 is LNHNV, CDR2 YYDKDF (reference sequence). The DNA for the CDR3 is TGTGCCACCAGCAGAGACAGCGGGAGCGGGAATGAGCAGTTCTTC. This translates into CATSRDSGSGNEQFF.

This clonotype was found a few times. The rearrangement links TRBV16 to TRBJ1-2; D uncertain. The CDR3 runs 15 residues. Trimming took 4 bases from V and 4 from J, leaving 16 bases between them. Germline V gives CDR1 KGHSY, CDR2 FQNENV. The CDR3 protein is CASSPNLTAPYGYTF. CDR3 bases: TGTGCCAGCAGCCCTAACCTTACAGCCCCCTATGGCTACACCTTC.

The chain combines TRBV5-5 with TRBJ2-5, with D possibly TRBD1 on 6 matching bases. V gave up 3 bases and J gave up 2 bases, with 17 bases separating them. This CDR3 spans 16 amino acids. Germline V gene data show CDR1 as SGHKS and CDR2 as YYEKEE (reference sequence). The CDR3 DNA reads as TGTGCCAGCAGCTCCTACGACAGGAACTTACAAGAGACCCAGTACTTC. Its protein is CASSSYDRNLQETQYF.

This clonotype was observed a handful of times. This chain connects TRBV12-3 or TRBV12-4 to TRBJ2-3, with TRBD2 matching over 14 bases. This CDR3 has 18 amino acids. V trimming: 3 bases; J trimming: 3 bases; junction bases outside the gene matches: 8. Written as DNA, the CDR3 is TGTGCCAGCAGTTTCCCGACTAGCGGGGGGGCGGATACAGATACGCAGTATTTT. Translated, it gives CASSFPTSGGADTDTQYF.

This clonotype has a handful of counts. The chain links TRBV20-1 to TRBJ2-2; 8 nucleotides agree with TRBD2. Looked up from germline, CDR1 is DFQATT and CDR2 is SNEGSKA (reference sequence). With V trimmed by 0 bases and J by 6 bases, 6 bases remained unmatched. This CDR3 has 15 residues. The DNA for the CDR3 is TGCAGTGCTAGAGATCGGGGACTAGTTGCCGGGGAGCTGTTTTTT. Translation gives CSARDRGLVAGELFF.

This chain joins TRBV6-5 and TRBJ2-7, with TRBD2 as a possible D gene (6 bases). With 2 bases removed from V and 7 bases from J, the gap between germline ends came to 24 bases. CDR1 and CDR2 from the germline V gene are MNHEY and SVGAGI. The CDR3 totals 17 residues. CDR3 residues: CASSYNFRRGDYVEQYF. CDR3 coding DNA: TGTGCCAGCAGTTACAACTTTAGGCGGGGAGACTACGTGGAGCAGTACTTC.

The gene calls are TRBV7-8 and TRBJ2-2; 7 bases align to TRBD2. The CDR3 consists of 14 residues. The junction had 6 bases not matched to a gene; V was cut back by 8 bases and J by 3 bases. Germline V CDR1 and CDR2: SGHVS, FQNEAQ. The CDR3 sequence: CASGETSYTGELFF. The CDR3 DNA follows: TGTGCCAGCGGTGAGACTAGCTACACCGGGGAGCTGTTTTTT.

This clonotype was seen a few times. This sequence joins TRBV29-1 and TRBJ1-1, with D unresolved. Trimming removed 3 bases at V and 2 bases at J, with 10 bases between. The CDR3 covers 13 residues. Germline values: CDR1 SQVTM, CDR2 ANQGSEA. As DNA, the CDR3 is TGCAGCGTTGATCGGGGAGGTAACACTGAAGCTTTCTTT. As protein: CSVDRGGNTEAFF.

A remark on this clonotype: Sequence at one end of the junction differs from germline and may be a read error. The rearrangement links TRBV5-1 to TRBJ2-1; D may be TRBD2 (5 bases). The CDR3 totals 12 residues. The germline CDR1 and CDR2 sequences are SGHRS and YFSETQ. The CDR3 reads CASSISGEKRIF. The CDR3 nucleotides read TGCGCCAGCAGCATTTCCGGGGAAAAGAGGATCTTC.

This sequence joins TRBV4-1 and TRBJ1-5, with D unresolved. Deletions cut 3 bases from V and 4 bases from J, with 7 bases between. The germline CDR1 and CDR2 sequences are MGHRA and YSYEKL. The CDR3 totals 13 residues. CDR3 coding DNA: TGCGCCAGCAGCCATCACGGGAATCAGCCCCAGCATTTT. Translation: CASSHHGNQPQHF.

The chain links TRBV7-9 to TRBJ2-6; 10 bases are shared with TRBD1. The ends lost 2 bases at V and 0 bases at J; junction bases unmatched: 4. Looked up from germline, CDR1 is SEHNR and CDR2 is FQNEAQ (reference sequence). The CDR3 covers 18 residues. DNA of the CDR3: TGTGCCAGCAGCTTAAAGGGACAGGGGTACTCTGGGGCCAACGTCCTGACTTTC. Translating gives CASSLKGQGYSGANVLTF.

This clonotype was found a few times. The junction differs from germline at one of its ends, possibly a read error. V usage is TRBV4-2 and J usage is TRBJ2-3, with D perhaps TRBD1 (5 bases). In germline, CDR1 is LGHNA, CDR2 YNFKEQ. The CDR3 totals 17 residues. CDR3 amino acids: CASNQEQWGAGTDTQYF. The CDR3 DNA reads as TGTGCCAGCAACCAAGAGCAATGGGGCGCCGGTACAGATACGCAGTATTTT.

The chain uses TRBV29-1 and TRBJ1-4; no reliable D call. V was shortened by 4 bases and J by 5 bases, with 14 bases between the two germline ends. Germline CDR1 reads SQVTM; CDR2 reads ANQGSEA. The CDR3 contains 14 residues. The CDR3 nucleotides read TGCAGCGTTGTTCCGGGAGGGTCAAATGAAAAACTGTTTTTT. It codes for CSVVPGGSNEKLFF. The full variable domain, its missing parts supplied by reference TRBV29-1 and TRBJ1-4, is SAVISQKPSRDICQRGTSLTIQCQVDSQVTMMFWYRQQPGQSLTLIATANQGSEATYESGFVIDKFPISRPNLTFSTLTVSNMSPEDSSIYLCSVVPGGSNEKLFFGSGTQLSVL.

This clonotype has a handful of counts. The V and J genes are TRBV5-6 and TRBJ2-1; D is unclear. CDR3 length: 17 amino acids. Trimming pared 0 bases from V and 5 bases from J, leaving 18 bases between. The germline CDR1 and CDR2 sequences are SGHDT and YYEEEE. The CDR3 region is CASSLGPLDPNNNEQFF. In DNA form, the CDR3 reads TGTGCCAGCAGCTTGGGGCCTTTAGACCCCAACAACAATGAGCAGTTCTTC.

This clonotype showed up just a few times. The chain recombines TRBV7-3 with TRBJ1-4; a possible D gene is TRBD1 (5 bases). V was shortened by 10 bases and J by 5 bases, with 14 bases between the two germline ends. The CDR3 is made up of 13 amino acids. Germline V gene sequence: CDR1 SGHTA, CDR2 FQGTGA. The CDR3 coding sequence is TGTGCCACCCTCGGGGACTACAATGAAAAACTGTTTTTT. This codes for CATLGDYNEKLFF. The complete variable domain, with remaining parts taken from reference TRBV7-3 and TRBJ1-4, reads GAGVSQTPSNKVTEKGKYVELRCDPISGHTALYWYRQSLGQGPEFLIYFQGTGAADDSGLPNDRFFAVRPEGSVSTLKIQRTERGDSAVYLCATLGDYNEKLFFGSGTQLSVL.

The chain is built from TRBV7-9 and TRBJ2-1; 7 bases fit TRBD1. The closer fit of TRBJ2-7 to the DNA end suggests the J call may be wrong. This CDR3 is built from 15 residues. Germline V gene data show CDR1 as SEHNR and CDR2 as FQNEAQ (reference sequence). The CDR3, as DNA: TGTGCCAGCAGCTCGCCGGAGACAGGGCCCTACGAGCAGTACTTC. It specifies CASSSPETGPYEQYF.